The T cell receptor beta chain under discussion was sequenced for a study of shared clonotypes between healthy human individuals. Study in general: Each donor had three CD4 naive, three CD4 memory, two CD8 naive and one CD8 memory plate. Broader study findings: Across subsets, estimated richness was generally greater for naive than for memory populations. Investigators expected sequencing depth to affect clonotype sharing among donors.

The donors were adults (healthy and HIV-negative) with no recent acute infections or vaccinations. Looked up from germline, CDR1 is MDHEN and CDR2 is SYDVKM. Trimming cost V 3 bases and J 2 bases, with 14 bases left between them. There are 16 residues in the CDR3. This clone has just one count. Its antigen is not identified. Clones were sequenced by immunoSEQ multiplex PCR, and TCRdb holds only the in-frame ones, with some missing. The table lists 2,500,000 or so clones, about 90% of them singletons. The genes are TRBV28 and TRBJ1-5; D might be TRBD1 (5 bases). Sequencing used naive CD4+ T cells from PBMCs. This sample's subset: CD45RA+ positively selected. The receptor was derived from a man younger than 30 in good health. Some clones in this sample may be carry-over from other donors' samples. Written as DNA, the CDR3 is TGTGCCAGCAGTTTGTCTCGGGGAGGGGGCAATCAGCCCCAGCATTTT. Protein sequence: CASSLSRGGGNQPQHF.